Listed here are 32 T cell receptor beta chains from one sample, sequenced in a study of control samples from healthy donors and cancer patients. TCRdb keeps only in-frame clones here, not all; method: immunoSEQ multiplex PCR. Of 100,000 to 150,000 clones in the sample, 80% to 95% are singletons; the top ten hold approximately 7.8%. The sample was blood. The receptors shown here come from a woman between 18 and 30 years old in good health.

The chain uses TRBV19 and TRBJ1-1; the D gene is possibly TRBD1 (5 bases). The CDR3 has 13 residues. Germline lookup yields CDR1 LNHDA and CDR2 SQIVND (reference sequence). Trimming removed 2 bases from V and 11 bases from J, with 15 bases in between. CDR3 region: CASSIKGWGWAFF. As DNA, the CDR3 is TGTGCCAGTAGTATAAAAGGGTGGGGCTGGGCTTTCTTT.

This chain joins TRBV24-1 and TRBJ1-5; 7 bases line up with TRBD1. Germline CDR1 reads KGHDR; CDR2 reads SFDVKD. V lost 9 bases to trimming and J lost 3 bases; unmatched junction nucleotides: 7. The CDR3 sequence is 14 residues long. CDR3 region: CATSRQGDNQPQHF. The CDR3 DNA reads as TGTGCCACCTCTCGACAGGGCGACAATCAGCCCCAGCATTTT.

This rearrangement joins TRBV7-2 to TRBJ2-6; 8 nucleotides match TRBD1. V gave up 5 bases and J gave up 4 bases; unmatched junction bases: 16. The V gene's germline CDR1 is SGHTA and CDR2 FQGNSA. This CDR3 spans 19 amino acids. CDR3 DNA: TGTGCCAGCAGCCCCCGCTCGGGACAGGCAGGTTTCGGGGCCAACGTCCTGACTTTC. Translated, it gives CASSPRSGQAGFGANVLTF.

As DNA, the CDR3 is TGCAGCGTCCCGGACAGGGTGGACTTTGGCTACACCTTC. Protein sequence: CSVPDRVDFGYTF. The V gene is TRBV29-1, the J gene TRBJ1-2; TRBD1 agrees at 8 bases. Germline loops: CDR1 SQVTM, CDR2 ANQGSEA. The CDR3 contains 13 residues. V shed 6 bases and J 7 bases; nucleotides not matched to a gene: 10.

J is TRBJ1-1 and V is TRBV19; D unresolved. The CDR3 has 17 amino acids. Trimming took off 2 bases at V and 2 bases at J, with 18 bases between the two ends. Germline V gene data show CDR1 as LNHDA and CDR2 as SQIVND (reference sequence). The CDR3 here is CASSISPSRRLNTEAFF. CDR3 coding DNA: TGTGCCAGTAGTATAAGTCCTTCGCGCAGACTAAACACTGAAGCTTTCTTT.

This clone was observed a single time. The genes are TRBV6-2 or TRBV6-3 and TRBJ2-5, with D hard to call. The germline CDR1 and CDR2 sequences are MNHEY and SVGEGT. The CDR3 runs 16 residues. Trimming shortened V by 0 bases and J by 4 bases, and 15 bases separated the two germline ends. The CDR3 DNA is TGTGCCAGCAGTTACTCTGCCGCCAGGTGGGGAGAGACCCAGTACTTC. Encoded protein: CASSYSAARWGETQYF.

The gene calls are TRBV29-1 and TRBJ1-1; D ambiguous. The CDR3 runs to 11 residues. Trimming cost V 6 bases and J 0 bases, with 5 bases left between them. Germline CDR1 SQVTM, CDR2 ANQGSEA. This CDR3 reads CSVWLNTEAFF. CDR3 DNA sequence: TGCAGCGTGTGGTTGAACACTGAAGCTTTCTTT. Supplemented by reference TRBV29-1 and TRBJ1-1, the full variable domain reads SAVISQKPSRDICQRGTSLTIQCQVDSQVTMMFWYRQQPGQSLTLIATANQGSEATYESGFVIDKFPISRPNLTFSTLTVSNMSPEDSSIYLCSVWLNTEAFFGQGTRLTVV.

This chain uses TRBV18 with TRBJ2-1; D may be TRBD2 (5 bases). CDR3 length: 18 residues. V shed 3 bases and J shed 1 base, with 19 bases lying between them. Germline CDR1 KGHSH, CDR2 LQKENI. The CDR3 reads CASSPRREKERSYNEQFF. CDR3 sequence (DNA): TGTGCCAGCTCACCTCGACGTGAGAAGGAGCGGTCCTACAATGAGCAGTTCTTC.

The chain links TRBV28 to TRBJ1-1; D gene uncertain. V lost 7 bases to trimming and J lost 1 base, with 10 bases between them. This CDR3 has 13 residues. Germline loops: CDR1 MDHEN, CDR2 SYDVKM. CDR3 amino acids: CASTLRPNTEAFF. The CDR3, as DNA: TGTGCCAGCACCCTACGGCCGAACACTGAAGCTTTCTTT.

The chain carries TRBV5-1 and TRBJ2-2; a weak D match, TRBD1 (6 bases). The V gene's germline CDR1 is SGHRS and CDR2 YFSETQ. Trimming removed 0 bases from V and 0 bases from J, with 6 bases in between. This CDR3 region has 15 residues. The CDR3 spells CASSLGDTNTGELFF. The CDR3 coding sequence is TGCGCCAGCAGCTTGGGGGACACGAACACCGGGGAGCTGTTTTTT.

This rearrangement joins TRBV28 to TRBJ2-5; 11 bases align to TRBD2. Germline V CDR1 and CDR2: MDHEN, SYDVKM. Losses at the gene ends were 4 bases for V and 12 bases for J; bases not matched to a gene: 7. The CDR3 totals 13 residues. The CDR3 DNA follows: TGTGCCAGCAGTTGGACTAGCGGGTCCCGGAAGTACTTC. Translating it yields CASSWTSGSRKYF.

To note about this clone: The germline gene is not matched at one end of the junction; a read error may be the cause. V and J are TRBV28 and TRBJ2-7, with 13 positions matching TRBD2. Germline V CDR1 and CDR2: MDHEN, SYDVKM. The CDR3 covers 16 residues. CDR3 protein: CASSLWTSGRNNEQYF. CDR3 DNA: TGTGCCAGCAGCTTATGGACTAGCGGGAGAAACAACGAGCAGTACTTC.

The chain recombines TRBV7-2 with TRBJ2-7; tentatively, D is TRBD2 (7 bases). This CDR3 is 15 amino acids long. The V and J ends lost 5 bases and 1 base respectively, with 15 bases between them. Per the germline V gene, CDR1 is SGHTA and CDR2 is FQGNSA. This CDR3 is CASSPRGGGSYEQYF. The CDR3, as DNA: TGTGCCAGCAGCCCTAGAGGGGGGGGGTCCTACGAGCAGTACTTC.

V is TRBV4-1 and J is TRBJ2-4, with 7 positions matching TRBD2. The CDR3 spans 19 residues. CDR1 is MGHRA and CDR2 is YSYEKL in the germline V gene. The J segment lost 0 bases and the V segment lost 1 base, leaving 12 bases of the junction unmatched. This chain's CDR3 is CASSQAGGSLILAKNIQYF. The CDR3 DNA sequence: TGCGCCAGCAGCCAAGCTGGCGGGAGCCTTATATTAGCCAAAAACATTCAGTACTTC.

This chain connects TRBV27 to TRBJ1-5; D gene unclear. V lost 6 bases and J lost 0, with 9 bases in between. The CDR3 runs 14 residues. Germline assignment: CDR1 MNHEY and CDR2 SMNVEV (reference sequence). As DNA, the CDR3 is TGTGCCAGCAGCGAAGCTTATAGCAATCAGCCCCAGCATTTT. Protein: CASSEAYSNQPQHF.

J is TRBJ2-1 and V is TRBV11-2, with TRBD1 matching over 7 bases. J was trimmed by 6 bases and V by 4 bases; bases with no gene match: 9. Germline lookup yields CDR1 SGHAT and CDR2 FQNNGV. The CDR3 spans 15 residues. CDR3 loop: CASSSHDTGVNEQFF. In DNA, the CDR3 is TGTGCCAGCAGCTCCCATGACACAGGGGTCAATGAGCAGTTCTTC.

For this clone: Mismatch with germline at one junction end may stem from a read error. Here the CDR3 reads CASSGTGYDYTF. The CDR3 region has the DNA TGTGCCTCATCCGGGACAGGGTATGACTACACCTTC. The chain joins TRBV30 to TRBJ1-2; 9 bases map to TRBD1. The germline V gene has CDR1 GTSNPN and CDR2 SVGIG (reference sequence). The CDR3 totals 12 residues.

The chain uses TRBV30 and TRBJ1-2; a weak D match, TRBD1 (5 bases). V lost 2 bases and J 3 bases, leaving 19 bases between the germline ends. The CDR3 covers 16 residues. Per the germline V gene, CDR1 is GTSNPN and CDR2 is SVGIG (reference sequence). CDR3 sequence (DNA): TGTGCCTGGAGTAAGCACGACAGTAGGGTCGACTATGGCTACACCTTC. Protein: CAWSKHDSRVDYGYTF.

J is TRBJ1-2 and V is TRBV6-5; D possibly corresponds to TRBD1 (6 bases). The CDR3 consists of 14 residues. V lost 8 bases and J lost 8, with 21 bases in between. The germline CDR1 and CDR2 sequences are MNHEY and SVGAGI. The CDR3 region is CASGDRQPGRGYTF. CDR3 nucleotide sequence: TGTGCCAGCGGAGACAGGCAGCCTGGTAGAGGCTACACCTTC.

V is TRBV18 and J is TRBJ2-7; 7 positions match TRBD1. Trimming removed 0 bases from V and 2 bases from J; junction bases left unmatched: 7. CDR1 is KGHSH and CDR2 is LQKENI in the germline V gene. This CDR3 region has 16 residues. CDR3 amino acids: CASSPPGGQLTYEQYF. CDR3 DNA: TGTGCCAGCTCACCACCAGGGGGACAGCTGACCTACGAGCAGTACTTC.

The chain joins TRBV5-4 to TRBJ1-2; D gene unclear. Germline V gene data show CDR1 as SGHNT and CDR2 as YYREEE (reference sequence). This CDR3 spans 15 amino acids. Trimming cost V 3 bases and J 4 bases, with 16 bases left between them. CDR3: CASSSDPVIPYGYTF. CDR3 bases: TGTGCCAGCAGCTCCGACCCTGTTATTCCCTATGGCTACACCTTC.

The chain employs TRBV9 and TRBJ1-1, with D perhaps TRBD1 (5 bases). V dropped 0 bases and J dropped 7 bases, with 13 bases sitting between them. The CDR3 contains 14 residues. Germline lookup yields CDR1 SGDLS and CDR2 YYNGEE. CDR3 sequence: CASSVEPGQGEAFF. DNA for the CDR3: TGTGCCAGCAGCGTAGAACCGGGTCAGGGTGAAGCTTTCTTT.

This clone was picked up a small number of times. The chain is built from TRBV16 and TRBJ1-2; no reliable D call. In germline, CDR1 is KGHSY, CDR2 FQNENV. V was pared by 0 bases and J by 4 bases, with 3 bases between. The CDR3 spans 12 residues. As DNA, the CDR3 is TGTGCCAGCAGCCAATCCGGCTATGGCTACACCTTC. Protein sequence: CASSQSGYGYTF.

The chain employs TRBV7-2 and TRBJ1-2; D is unresolved. Trimming shortened V by 1 base and J by 8 bases, and 20 bases separated the two germline ends. This CDR3 contains 16 residues. Germline V gene lookup returns CDR1 SGHTA and CDR2 FQGNSA. CDR3 nucleotide sequence: TGTGCCAGCAGCTTAGTGGGAGGGTTCGACACAAGAGGCTACACCTTC. This gives the protein CASSLVGGFDTRGYTF.

V and J are TRBV3-1 (or the pseudogene TRBV3-2) and TRBJ2-5; 10 bases match TRBD1. This CDR3 contains 15 residues. V shed 4 bases, J shed 4 bases, and the junction held 6 bases outside the gene matches. Germline V gives CDR1 LGHDT, CDR2 YNNKEL (reference sequence). CDR3 DNA sequence: TGTGCCAGCAGCCGGGACAGGGGATCGGTAGAGACCCAGTACTTC. Protein sequence: CASSRDRGSVETQYF.

This chain connects TRBV3-1 (or the pseudogene TRBV3-2) to TRBJ2-7; D uncertain. The CDR3 is 13 residues long. Deletions cut 8 bases from V and 2 bases from J, with 13 bases between. The germline CDR1 and CDR2 sequences are LGHDT and YNNKEL (reference sequence). CDR3 amino acids: CASGRGGAYEQYF. The CDR3 DNA reads as TGTGCCAGCGGTCGTGGTGGGGCCTACGAGCAGTACTTC.

V is TRBV4-2 and J is TRBJ2-7; 9 bases are a match to TRBD1. The CDR3 is made up of 14 amino acids. The V and J ends lost 6 bases and 6 bases, in that order; junction bases with no gene match: 9. CDR1 and CDR2 from the germline V gene are LGHNA and YNFKEQ. The CDR3: CASRLTGTGSEQYF. The DNA for the CDR3 is TGTGCCAGCAGACTAACCGGGACAGGGTCCGAGCAGTACTTC.

The chain recombines TRBV28 with TRBJ2-3; D possibly corresponds to TRBD2 (5 bases). The CDR3 is made up of 21 amino acids. Germline V gene lookup returns CDR1 MDHEN and CDR2 SYDVKM. Trimming removed 3 bases at V and 0 bases at J, with 28 bases between. CDR3 residues: CASSFEIGVVRSTTSTDTQYF. The DNA of the CDR3 is TGTGCCAGCAGTTTTGAGATCGGGGTAGTAAGGAGTACCACAAGCACAGATACGCAGTATTTT.

This clone was picked up a small number of times. This rearrangement joins TRBV27 to TRBJ1-6, with D unclear. Germline V gene data show CDR1 as MNHEY and CDR2 as SMNVEV (reference sequence). Trimming removed 1 base at V and 0 bases at J, with 4 bases between. This CDR3 spans 15 amino acids. The CDR3: CASSLYRSYNSPLHF. DNA for the CDR3: TGTGCCAGCAGTTTATACCGCTCCTATAATTCACCCCTCCACTTT.

The chain couples TRBV7-8 to TRBJ1-1; D gene unclear. Looked up from germline, CDR1 is SGHVS and CDR2 is FQNEAQ. Between the trimmed V and J ends, which lost 5 bases and 8 bases, there was a span of 15 bases. The CDR3 is 13 amino acids. DNA for the CDR3: TGTGCCAGCAGCAAAAGAAGTACGGAGGAAGCTTTCTTT. Protein sequence: CASSKRSTEEAFF. Based on the CDR3 plus reference TRBV7-8 and TRBJ1-1, the full variable domain is GAGVSQSPRYKVAKRGQDVALRCDPISGHVSLFWYQQALGQGPEFLTYFQNEAQLDKSGLPSDRFFAERPEGSVSTLKIQRTQQEDSAVYLCASSKRSTEEAFFGQGTRLTVV.

V is TRBV29-1 and J is TRBJ2-7, with 11 nucleotides matching TRBD1. With V trimmed by 4 bases and J by 2 bases, 7 bases remained unmatched. This CDR3 is 15 amino acids long. Germline V gene lookup returns CDR1 SQVTM and CDR2 ANQGSEA. The CDR3 sequence: CSVGWTGGSTYEQYF. The DNA of the CDR3 is TGCAGCGTTGGGTGGACAGGGGGCTCTACCTACGAGCAGTACTTC.

The chain links TRBV27 to TRBJ2-5; 7 bases agree with TRBD1. The germline V gene encodes CDR1 MNHEY and CDR2 SMNVEV (reference sequence). CDR3 length: 13 residues. Trimming at V came to 3 bases and at J to 7 bases, leaving 5 bases not matched to a gene. In DNA form, the CDR3 reads TGTGCCAGCAGTTTGTCGACAGGGTTGACCCAGTACTTC. Its protein is CASSLSTGLTQYF.